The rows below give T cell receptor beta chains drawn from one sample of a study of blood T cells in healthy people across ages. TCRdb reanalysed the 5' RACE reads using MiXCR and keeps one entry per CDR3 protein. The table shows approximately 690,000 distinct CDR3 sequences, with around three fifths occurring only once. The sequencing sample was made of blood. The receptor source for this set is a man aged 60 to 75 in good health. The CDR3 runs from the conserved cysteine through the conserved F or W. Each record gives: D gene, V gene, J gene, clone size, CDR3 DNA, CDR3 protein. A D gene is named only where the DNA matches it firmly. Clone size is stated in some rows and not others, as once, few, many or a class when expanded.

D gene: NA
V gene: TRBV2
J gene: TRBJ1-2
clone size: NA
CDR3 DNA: TGTGCCAGCAGTGAAGCGCGTGGGGGCGGTGGCTACACCTTC
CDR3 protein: CASSEARGGGGYTF

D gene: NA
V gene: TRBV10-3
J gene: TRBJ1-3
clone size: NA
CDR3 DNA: TGTGCCATCCGAGTGCATGCACAACCTAATAACACCATATATTTT
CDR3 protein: CAIRVHAQPNNTIYF

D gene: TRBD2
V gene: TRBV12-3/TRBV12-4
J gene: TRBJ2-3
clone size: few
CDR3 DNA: TGTGCCAGCTCCAGCGGGGGGGGAGATACGCAGTATTTT
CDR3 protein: CASSSGGGDTQYF

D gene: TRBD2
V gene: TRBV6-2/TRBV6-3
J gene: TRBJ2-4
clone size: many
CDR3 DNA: TGTGCCAGCAGTTCCTGGACTAGCGGGGGCCGGGAGGGTATTCAGTACTTC
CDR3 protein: CASSSWTSGGREGIQYF

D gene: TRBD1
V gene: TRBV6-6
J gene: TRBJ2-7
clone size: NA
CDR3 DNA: TGTACCAGCAGTTATGGGGCCACAGGGGCCGAGCAGTACTTC
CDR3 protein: CTSSYGATGAEQYF

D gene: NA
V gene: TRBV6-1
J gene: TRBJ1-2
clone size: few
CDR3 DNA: TGTGCCAGCAGGGAGACCGGAAGACTTTATGGCTACACCTTC
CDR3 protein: CASRETGRLYGYTF

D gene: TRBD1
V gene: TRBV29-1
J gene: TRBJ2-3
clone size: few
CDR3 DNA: TGCAGCGTTGGATCGACAGGGACATGGAGCACAGATACGCAGTATTTT
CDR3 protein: CSVGSTGTWSTDTQYF

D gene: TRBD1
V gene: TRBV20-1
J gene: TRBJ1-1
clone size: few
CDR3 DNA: TGCAGTGCTAGAGATCTTAAGGGGGCGAGGACTGAAGCTTTCTTT
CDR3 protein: CSARDLKGARTEAFF

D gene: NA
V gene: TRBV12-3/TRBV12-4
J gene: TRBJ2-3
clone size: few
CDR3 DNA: TGTGCCAGCAGTTTAATAGATACGCAGTATTTT
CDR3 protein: CASSLIDTQYF

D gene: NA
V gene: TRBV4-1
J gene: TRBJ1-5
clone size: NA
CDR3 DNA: TGCGCCAGCAGCCAAGATATTGGGTATGGTCAGCCCCAGCATTTT
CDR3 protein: CASSQDIGYGQPQHF

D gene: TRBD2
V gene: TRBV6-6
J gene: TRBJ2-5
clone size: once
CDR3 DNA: TGTGCCAGCAGAGGTCCGGAGACTAGCAGACAGACCCAGTACTTC
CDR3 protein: CASRGPETSRQTQYF

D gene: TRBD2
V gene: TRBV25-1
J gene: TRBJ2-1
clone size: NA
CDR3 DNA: TGTGCCAGCAGTGAATATGGCGGGGGTTCCTACAATGAGCAGTTCTTC
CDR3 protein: CASSEYGGGSYNEQFF

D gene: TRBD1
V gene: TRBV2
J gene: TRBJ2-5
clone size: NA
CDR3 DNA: TGTGCCAGCAGAGACAGGGGGCCCTACAATGAGCAGTACTTC
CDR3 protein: CASRDRGPYNEQYF

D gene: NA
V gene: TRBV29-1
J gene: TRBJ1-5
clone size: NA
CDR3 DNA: TGCAGCGTGGGGACGGGCAATCAGCCCCAGCATTTT
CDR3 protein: CSVGTGNQPQHF

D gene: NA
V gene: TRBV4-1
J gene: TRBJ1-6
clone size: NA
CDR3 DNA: TGCGCCAGCAGCCAAACAAGGGCGGGGACACGGAATTCACCCCTCCACTTT
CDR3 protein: CASSQTRAGTRNSPLHF

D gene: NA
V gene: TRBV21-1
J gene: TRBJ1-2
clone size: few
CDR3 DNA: NA
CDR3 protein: CASSKVGRGNGYTF

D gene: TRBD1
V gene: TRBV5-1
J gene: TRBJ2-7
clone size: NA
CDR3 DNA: TGCGCCAGCAGCTTGAATGCAGGGGGCTCCTACGAGCAGTACTTC
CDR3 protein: CASSLNAGGSYEQYF

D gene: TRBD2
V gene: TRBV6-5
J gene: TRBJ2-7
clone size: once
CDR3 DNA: TGTGCCAGCAGTTACTCGAGTGATAGCGGGTACGAGCAGTACTTC
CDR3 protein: CASSYSSDSGYEQYF

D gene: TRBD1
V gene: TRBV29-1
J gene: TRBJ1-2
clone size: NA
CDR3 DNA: TGCAGCGCAACCGGGGACAGCCGGATCTTAGACTATGGCTACACCTTC
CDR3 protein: CSATGDSRILDYGYTF

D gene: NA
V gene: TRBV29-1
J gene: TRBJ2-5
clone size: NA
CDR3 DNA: TGCAGCGTTGAAGAAGGGGGGGATGAGCAGTACTTC
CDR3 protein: CSVEEGGDEQYF

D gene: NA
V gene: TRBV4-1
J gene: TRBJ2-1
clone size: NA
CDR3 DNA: TGCGCCAGCAGCCAAGGGTCCGGGGAGCCGGTTGAGCAGTTCTTC
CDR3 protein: CASSQGSGEPVEQFF

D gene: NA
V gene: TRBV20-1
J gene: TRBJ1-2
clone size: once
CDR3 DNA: TGCAGTGCAAGCGGGACGGACTATGGCTACACCTTC
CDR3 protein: CSASGTDYGYTF

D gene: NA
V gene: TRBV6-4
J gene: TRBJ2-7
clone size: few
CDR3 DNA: TGTGCCAGCAGTGACTCGAGGGGTAAGAGCTCCTACGAGCAGTACTTC
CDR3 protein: CASSDSRGKSSYEQYF

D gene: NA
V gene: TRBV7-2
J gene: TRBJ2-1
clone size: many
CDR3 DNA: TGTGCCAGCAGCCAAAGGGCAGGGTACCGCAATGAGCAGTTCTTC
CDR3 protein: CASSQRAGYRNEQFF